The 28 T cell receptor beta chains in this list originate from one sample, sequenced in a study of T cell clonality in common variable immunodeficiency. Whole-study findings and limits: In common variable immunodeficiency, TCR beta chains reportedly carried fewer deletions and N-nucleotide insertions.

Clones were sequenced by immunoSEQ multiplex PCR, and TCRdb holds only the in-frame ones, with some missing. The sample offers about 19,000 clones and no singletons, the top ten holding approximately 2.5%. No antigens are known for them. The sample consisted of peripheral blood mononuclear cells. Receptors were obtained from a human donor with common variable immunodeficiency.

The table lists this clone with many counts. CDR3 bases read: TGTGCCAGACCTATTGGAGTTGTTCCGGGACTAGACGCCTACGAG. This gives the protein CARPIGVVPGLDAYE. Given in full, the CDR3 is CARPIGVVPGLDAYEQYF. The J gene is TRBJ2-7, the V gene TRBV19; 8 nucleotides match TRBD2. The sequence runs out 3 residues before the end of the CDR3; the remainder is reconstructed from the germline J gene. The trim removed 9 bases at V and 2 bases at J, leaving 21 bases unmatched. This CDR3 is 18 amino acids long. In germline, CDR1 is LNHDA, CDR2 SQIVND (reference sequence).

This clone was detected ten times or more. The CDR3 end falls 3 residues outside the read, so it is completed with the germline J gene. J is TRBJ1-1 and V is TRBV5-1, with 10 positions matching TRBD1. The CDR3 has 16 residues. J lost 0 bases, V lost 2 bases, and 4 bases had no gene match. CDR1 SGHRS and CDR2 YFSETQ come from the germline V gene. The CDR3 reads CASSLGTGVMNTEAFF. Partial CDR3 DNA: TGCGCCAGCAGCTTAGGGACAGGGGTTATGAACACTGAA.

There are many counts of this clone. The read halts 3 residues ahead of the CDR3 end, with the missing end drawn from the germline J gene. This rearrangement joins TRBV3-1 (or the pseudogene TRBV3-2) to TRBJ1-5; no definite D call. CDR1 LGHDT and CDR2 YNNKEL come from the germline V gene (reference sequence). The CDR3 is 15 residues long. V was trimmed by 1 base and J by 3 bases, leaving 10 bases between them. CDR3 sequence: CASSQGPQVNQPQHF. The part of the CDR3 DNA that was read is TGTGCCAGCAGCCAAGGCCCCCAGGTCAATCAGCCC.

For this clone: Read sequence stops 3 residues before the CDR3 end, and the germline J gene provides the missing end. The chain joins TRBV7-9 to TRBJ1-4; tentative D call: TRBD1 (5 bases). V was trimmed by 5 bases and J by 8 bases, leaving 15 bases between them. The CDR3 is 14 amino acids. Germline CDR1 reads SEHNR; CDR2 reads FQNEAQ (reference sequence). The CDR3 loop is CASSNPGGREKLFF. The DNA read from the CDR3 is TGTGCCAGCAGCAACCCCGGGGGACGGGAAAAA.

This clone was observed many times. The read terminates 3 residues ahead of where the CDR3 ends, so the germline J gene completes it. The chain joins TRBV5-1 to TRBJ2-5; 7 bases line up with TRBD1. The junction had 4 bases not matched to a gene; V was cut back by 4 bases and J by 1 base. This CDR3 is built from 14 residues. Germline loops: CDR1 SGHRS, CDR2 YFSETQ. This chain's CDR3 is CASSGTAFQETQYF. The part of the CDR3 DNA that was read is TGCGCCAGCAGCGGGACAGCTTTCCAAGAGACC.

This clone was seen ten or more times. With the read ending 3 residues before the CDR3 end, the germline J gene is used to fill in that end. The V and J genes are TRBV29-1 and TRBJ2-5; possibly TRBD2 for D (5 bases). The CDR3 runs to 12 residues. Per the germline V gene, CDR1 is SQVTM and CDR2 is ANQGSEA. The V end was cut by 7 bases, the J end by 2 bases, with 11 bases between. The DNA read from the CDR3 is TGCAGCGCCAGGACTCAACAAGAGACC. Amino acids: CSARTQQET. The entire CDR3 is CSARTQQETQYF.

The sample holds many counts of this clone. The read terminates 3 residues before the CDR3 end, so the remaining end is supplied by the germline J gene. The chain carries TRBV20-1 and TRBJ2-3; 9 nucleotides agree with TRBD2. This CDR3 is built from 14 residues. The germline V gene encodes CDR1 DFQATT and CDR2 SNEGSKA (reference sequence). J lost 1 base, V lost 6 bases, and 5 bases had no gene match. The chain's CDR3 is CSASGGGGTDTQYF. CDR3 bases read: TGCAGTGCCTCCGGCGGGGGGGGCACAGATACG.

This clone was observed many times. The read stops 3 residues short of the end of the CDR3; the missing end is completed from the germline J gene. This chain joins TRBV6-4 and TRBJ1-5, with TRBD1 matching 12 bases. Germline V gene sequence: CDR1 MRHNA, CDR2 SNTAGT. The CDR3 is made up of 17 amino acids. The ends lost 2 bases at V and 7 bases at J; junction bases unmatched: 9. The CDR3 DNA, read in part, is TGTGCCAGCAGTGACCCACTGGGACAGGGGGCAGGGCAGCCC. This gives the protein CASSDPLGQGAGQP. The whole CDR3 sequence reads CASSDPLGQGAGQPQHF.

This clone was counted many times. CDR3 sequence reads: CASSSLYNEQFF. The DNA read from the CDR3 is TGTGCCAGCAGCTCCTTATACAATGAG. This chain joins TRBV2 and TRBJ2-1; no reliable D call. The read is 3 residues too short to cover the CDR3 end, so that end is filled in from the germline J gene. Trimming pared 6 bases from V and 4 bases from J, leaving 7 bases between. The CDR3 sequence is 12 residues long. The germline gives CDR1 SNHLY, CDR2 FYNNEI.

This clone was counted ten times or more. The read comes to an end 3 residues before the CDR3 does, leaving the germline J gene to fill in the end. The chain is built from TRBV18 and TRBJ1-6, with TRBD1 matching 7 bases. There are 15 residues in the CDR3. The V segment lost 2 bases and the J segment 8 bases; nucleotides outside the gene matches: 6. CDR1 is KGHSH, CDR2 LQKENI, per germline. The sequenced part of the CDR3 DNA is TGTGCCAGCTCACCATTTAGCCAGGGGGATTCACCC. Translation: CASSPFSQGDSP. The entire CDR3 protein is CASSPFSQGDSPLHF.

This clone was observed many times. The DNA ends 3 residues before the CDR3 does, and the rest of the CDR3 is filled in from the germline J gene. The J gene is TRBJ2-7, the V gene TRBV29-1; TRBD1 matches 11 bases. Trimming cost V 6 bases and J 2 bases; bases outside gene matches: 3. Per germline, CDR1 SQVTM and CDR2 ANQGSEA. The CDR3 extends over 13 amino acids. CDR3 DNA, as far as it was read: TGCAGCGTCAAGGACAGGGGGCCCTACGAG. This translates into CSVKDRGPYE. The entire CDR3 reads CSVKDRGPYEQYF.

This clone was seen many times. The CDR3 is cut off 3 residues early in the read; its end comes from the germline J gene. The V gene is TRBV5-4, the J gene TRBJ2-2, with TRBD2 matching over 13 bases. Looked up from germline, CDR1 is SGHNT and CDR2 is YYREEE (reference sequence). Losses at the gene ends were 0 bases for V and 6 bases for J; bases not matched to a gene: 2. The CDR3 is made up of 16 amino acids. The CDR3 sequence: CASSLGTSGSAGELFF. CDR3 DNA, as far as it was read: TGTGCCAGCAGCTTGGGGACTAGCGGGAGCGCCGGGGAG. Variable domain in full (rest from reference TRBV5-4 and TRBJ2-2): ETGVTQSPTHLIKTRGQQVTLRCSSQSGHNTVSWYQQALGQGPQFIFQYYREEENGRGNFPPRFSGLQFPNYSSELNVNALELDDSALYLCASSLGTSGSAGELFFGEGSRLTVL.

The sample holds many counts of this clone. The DNA read from the CDR3 is TGCAGTGCTAGGGGGGGTTCCTACAATGAG. It translates to CSARGGSYNE. The entire CDR3 protein reads CSARGGSYNEQFF. The J gene is TRBJ2-1, the V gene TRBV20-1; D may be TRBD2 (6 bases). Read data end 3 residues before the CDR3 end; the end is taken from the germline J gene. Germline values: CDR1 DFQATT, CDR2 SNEGSKA (reference sequence). Trimming pared 3 bases from V and 1 base from J, leaving 7 bases between. CDR3 length equals 13 residues.

This clone has a count of ten or more. The read halts 3 residues ahead of the CDR3 end, with the missing end drawn from the germline J gene. The chain recombines TRBV12-5 with TRBJ2-3; no definite D call. Looked up from germline, CDR1 is LGHNT and CDR2 is FRNRAP. Trimming pared 6 bases from V and 3 bases from J, leaving 13 bases between. This CDR3 region has 14 residues. The CDR3 loop is CASGEGYQTDTQYF. The CDR3 bases that were read are TGTGCTAGTGGGGAAGGGTACCAAACAGATACG.

This clone was detected ten times or more. The read halts 3 residues ahead of the CDR3 end, with the missing end drawn from the germline J gene. The J gene is TRBJ2-7, the V gene TRBV20-1; 10 positions match TRBD1. V trimming: 6 bases; J trimming: 2 bases; junction bases outside the gene matches: 10. The CDR3 loop spans 15 amino acids. Looked up from germline, CDR1 is DFQATT and CDR2 is SNEGSKA (reference sequence). The CDR3 spells CSAPDRGRNPYEQYF. The DNA read from the CDR3 is TGCAGTGCCCCTGACAGGGGGCGAAACCCCTACGAG.

The CDR3 protein is CASSSLAGPYNEQFF. Partial CDR3 DNA: TGTGCCAGCAGCTCCTTAGCGGGACCCTACAATGAG. The rearrangement joins TRBV7-3 to TRBJ2-1; TRBD2 matches at 8 bases. The CDR3 end falls 3 residues outside the read, so it is completed with the germline J gene. The CDR3 length is 15 residues. V was clipped by 4 bases and J by 2 bases; unmatched bases: 4. Per germline, CDR1 SGHTA and CDR2 FQGTGA.

The sample holds many counts of this clone. From the germline J gene comes the end of the CDR3, since the read stops 3 residues before it. The rearrangement links TRBV5-4 to TRBJ2-1, with 12 bases that match TRBD2. The CDR3 is 15 residues long. J was trimmed by 6 bases and V by 4 bases; bases with no gene match: 5. Germline V gene data show CDR1 as SGHNT and CDR2 as YYREEE (reference sequence). The DNA read from the CDR3 is TGTGCCAGCAGCCGGACTAGCGGGGTCCCCAATGAG. It is translated as CASSRTSGVPNE. The full CDR3 reads CASSRTSGVPNEQFF.

This clone has a count of ten or more. Read data end 3 residues before the CDR3 end; the end is taken from the germline J gene. This chain joins TRBV5-4 and TRBJ1-2, with TRBD1 matching 9 bases. Germline-derived CDR1 and CDR2 are SGHNT and YYREEE (reference sequence). The CDR3 loop spans 14 amino acids. With 3 bases clipped from V and 2 bases from J, the junction kept 2 bases outside the gene matches. Incomplete CDR3 DNA: TGTGCCAGCAGCTCGGACAGGGGCAACTATGGC. It specifies CASSSDRGNYG. The entire CDR3 sequence reads CASSSDRGNYGYTF.

With respect to this clone: Read sequence stops 3 residues before the CDR3 end, and the germline J gene provides the missing end. The chain recombines TRBV10-3 with TRBJ2-1; D is unresolved. The germline gives CDR1 ENHRY, CDR2 SYGVKD. The V and J ends lost 2 bases and 3 bases respectively, with 11 bases between them. The CDR3 has 15 residues. The CDR3: CAISEGKGFYNEQFF. CDR3 DNA, as far as it was read: TGTGCCATCAGTGAGGGAAAGGGTTTCTACAATGAG.

This clone was observed many times. The read finishes 3 residues shy of the CDR3 end, and the germline J gene is used to complete it. The chain uses TRBV4-1 and TRBJ1-4; 7 nucleotides match TRBD1. From germline, CDR1 is MGHRA and CDR2 YSYEKL. Germline trimming cut 0 bases from V and 6 bases from J; bases unmatched to any gene: 4. The CDR3 sequence is 15 residues long. The CDR3 here is CASSQDPQGYEKLFF. The covered CDR3 bases are TGCGCCAGCAGCCAAGATCCACAGGGGTATGAAAAA.

Of note for this clone: Read sequence stops 3 residues before the CDR3 end, and the germline J gene provides the missing end. The chain combines TRBV11-2 with TRBJ2-1; no clear D. Germline V gene lookup returns CDR1 SGHAT and CDR2 FQNNGV. The CDR3 runs to 13 residues. The V end was cut by 2 bases, the J end by 7 bases, with 9 bases between. CDR3 protein: CASSLTRWNEQFF. CDR3 DNA, as far as it was read: TGTGCCAGCAGCTTAACGAGGTGGAATGAG.

In this sample, this clone turned up many times. The CDR3 end is not reached by the read, which stops 3 residues before it; the germline J gene fills it in. The genes are TRBV5-1 and TRBJ2-5; TRBD2 matches at 13 bases. Germline lookup yields CDR1 SGHRS and CDR2 YFSETQ. Trimming took 0 bases from V and 5 from J; bases not matched to a gene: 13. The CDR3 is 19 amino acids. CDR3 protein: CASSLVWTSGSSRGETQYF. The sequenced part of the CDR3 DNA is TGCGCCAGCAGCTTGGTCTGGACTAGCGGGAGCTCCCGGGGGGAGACC.

This clone was recorded many times. The CDR3 end lies 3 residues beyond the end of the read and is filled in from the germline J gene. The genes are TRBV23-1 and TRBJ2-4, with D perhaps matching TRBD1 (5 bases). Being an ORF, TRBV23-1 has a function that is uncertain. This CDR3 spans 15 amino acids. The V gene lost 6 bases and the J gene lost 1 base, with 13 bases spanning the gap. The CDR3 bases that were read are TGCGCCAGCAGACGTACAGGTATCGCCAAAAACATT. Its protein product is CASRRTGIAKNI. From start to end, the CDR3 is CASRRTGIAKNIQYF.

This clone was seen repeatedly, ten times or more. The CDR3 goes on 3 residues after the read ends, and that part is filled in from the germline J gene. V is TRBV2 and J is TRBJ1-4; unclear D gene. V was shortened by 4 bases and J by 0 bases, with 18 bases between the two germline ends. The CDR3 consists of 18 residues. Germline CDR1 reads SNHLY; CDR2 reads FYNNEI. The CDR3 loop is CASSVTGSALTTNEKLFF. Incomplete CDR3 DNA: TGTGCCAGCAGTGTTACGGGGTCGGCCCTCACAACTAATGAAAAA.

This clone rates as medium-sized. The CDR3 is cut off 3 residues early in the read; its end comes from the germline J gene. The gene calls are TRBV29-1 and TRBJ2-3; the D gene is possibly TRBD1 (6 bases). The CDR3 loop spans 13 amino acids. Trimming removed 7 bases from V and 0 bases from J, with 11 bases in between. Per the germline V gene, CDR1 is SQVTM and CDR2 is ANQGSEA. The part of the CDR3 DNA that was read is TGCAGCGCTCGGACAGCGAGCACAGATACG. Protein: CSARTASTDT. The entire CDR3 protein reads CSARTASTDTQYF.

Details on this clone: The sequenced fragment ends 3 residues before the CDR3 boundary, so the rest is inferred from the germline J gene. The genes are TRBV10-2 and TRBJ2-3, with TRBD2 identical over 7 bases. Germline V CDR1 and CDR2: WSHSY, SAAADI. The junction had 5 bases not matched to a gene; V was cut back by 7 bases and J by 4 bases. The CDR3 is made up of 13 amino acids. The chain's CDR3 is CASTPGGSDTQYF. The CDR3 DNA, read in part, is TGCGCCAGCACCCCCGGGGGGTCAGATACG.

Relative to its sample, this clone is medium-sized. The read falls 3 residues short of the CDR3 end, and the missing part is taken from the germline J gene. The chain is built from TRBV29-1 and TRBJ1-2; D unresolved. This CDR3 region has 14 residues. Deletions cut 5 bases from V and 6 bases from J, with 19 bases between. CDR1 SQVTM and CDR2 ANQGSEA come from the germline V gene. The part of the CDR3 DNA that was read is TGCAGCGTTTCCTCCCACCGGGGATCGGATGGC. Amino acid sequence: CSVSSHRGSDG. The entire CDR3 protein reads CSVSSHRGSDGYTF.

The table lists this clone with many counts. Sequencing ends 3 residues short of the CDR3 end; the germline J gene provides the rest. The chain links TRBV28 to TRBJ1-2, with TRBD1 as a possible D gene (5 bases). This CDR3 has 16 residues. The germline CDR1 and CDR2 sequences are MDHEN and SYDVKM. CDR3 DNA (partial): TGTGCCAGCAGTTTATGGCCGATGGGCGGCAAGGGGGGC. Translating gives CASSLWPMGGKGG. The whole CDR3 sequence reads CASSLWPMGGKGGYTF.